This T cell receptor (beta chain) was profiled in a study of molecular identifiers for immune sequencing clone quantification. On the study more broadly: RNA from approximately 20,000 or 98,000 naive CD8 cells was split five ways in replicates, with four sequenced.

Bulk TCR libraries were made with methods that had been previously described and with listed TCR primers. Each CDR3 protein is one row after TCRdb ran MiXCR on the PCR reads. The sample contains 45,000 to 60,000 distinct CDR3 sequences, approximately 34% of which appear only once. This CDR3 comprises 14 residues. The V gene's germline CDR1 is SQVTM and CDR2 ANQGSEA. V was pared by 2 bases and J by 6 bases, with 8 bases of the junction left unmatched. This clonotype is classed as medium-sized (0.01 to 0.1%). The sample consisted of naive CD8+ T cells from blood, with Jurkat cell RNA spiked in. Specified subset: FACS-sorted CD8+CD4-CCR7+CD45RA+ naive T cells. This TCR was sampled from a human donor in good health. Some libraries in this study had Jurkat cell RNA spiked in. This chain joins TRBV29-1 and TRBJ2-7; 9 bases are a match to TRBD1. This CDR3 is CSVELGTGLREQYF. In DNA form, the CDR3 reads TGCAGCGTTGAATTGGGGACAGGGCTCCGCGAGCAGTACTTC.